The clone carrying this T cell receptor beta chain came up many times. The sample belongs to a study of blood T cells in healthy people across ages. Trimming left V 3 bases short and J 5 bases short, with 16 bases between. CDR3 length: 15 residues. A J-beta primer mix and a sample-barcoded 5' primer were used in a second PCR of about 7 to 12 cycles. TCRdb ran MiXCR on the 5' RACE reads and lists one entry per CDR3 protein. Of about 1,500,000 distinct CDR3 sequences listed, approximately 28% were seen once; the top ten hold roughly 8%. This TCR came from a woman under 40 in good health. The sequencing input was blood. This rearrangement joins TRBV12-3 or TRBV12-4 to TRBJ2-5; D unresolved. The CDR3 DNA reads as TGTGCCAGCAGTTTGAGTTCCGGGCTTGGCGAGACCCAGTACTTC. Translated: CASSLSSGLGETQYF.